This note documents a single T cell receptor (beta chain) sequence. This may arise from a read error, as a much more abundant clone is one base away. The identical CDR3 is also encoded by other nucleotide sequences in the sample. This specimen comes from a study of shared clonotypes between healthy human individuals. This CDR3 has 14 amino acids. Germline V gives CDR1 MDHEN, CDR2 SYDVKM. The V segment lost 2 bases and the J segment 5 bases; nucleotides outside the gene matches: 2. The repertoire was sequenced with immunoSEQ multiplex PCR; TCRdb's copy has only in-frame clones and lacks some. The sample holds over a million clones, about 80% seen once.

This sequence originates from a man younger than 35 in good health. Sequencing was carried out using memory CD4+ T cells sorted from blood. Regarding subset: CD45RA-negative fraction. This chain connects TRBV28 to TRBJ1-5, with 8 bases lining up with TRBD1. The CDR3 DNA is TGTGCCAGCAGTTTAGGACAGGGCTATCAGCCCCAGCATTTT. Translation gives CASSLGQGYQPQHF.